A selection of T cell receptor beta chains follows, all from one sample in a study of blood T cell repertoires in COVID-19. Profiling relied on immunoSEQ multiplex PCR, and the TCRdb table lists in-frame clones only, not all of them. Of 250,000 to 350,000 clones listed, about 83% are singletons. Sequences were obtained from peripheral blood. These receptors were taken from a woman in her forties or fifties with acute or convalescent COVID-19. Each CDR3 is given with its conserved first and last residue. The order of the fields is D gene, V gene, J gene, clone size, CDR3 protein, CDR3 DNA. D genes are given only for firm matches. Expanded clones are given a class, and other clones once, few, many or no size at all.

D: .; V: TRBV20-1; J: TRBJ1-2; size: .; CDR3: CSARKGWVYTF; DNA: TGCAGTGCTAGAAAGGGGTGGGTCTACACCTTC
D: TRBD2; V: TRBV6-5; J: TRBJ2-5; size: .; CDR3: CASSYQRGGSETQYF; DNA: TGTGCCAGCAGTTACCAGCGGGGGGGCTCAGAGACCCAGTACTTC
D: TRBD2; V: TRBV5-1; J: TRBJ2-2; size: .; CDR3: CASSLSGGPNTGELFF; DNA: TGCGCCAGCAGTTTGAGCGGGGGCCCGAACACCGGGGAGCTGTTTTTT
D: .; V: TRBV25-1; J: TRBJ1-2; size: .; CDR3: CASSEWEDGYTF; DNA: TGTGCCAGCAGTGAATGGGAGGATGGCTACACCTTC
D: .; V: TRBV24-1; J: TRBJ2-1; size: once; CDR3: CATSATGSSYNEQFF; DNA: TGTGCCACCAGTGCGACGGGAAGCTCCTACAATGAGCAGTTCTTC
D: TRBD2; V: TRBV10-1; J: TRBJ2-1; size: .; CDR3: CASRPGTSGLSSYNEQFF; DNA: TGCGCCAGCAGGCCCGGGACTAGCGGGTTAAGCTCCTACAATGAGCAGTTCTTC
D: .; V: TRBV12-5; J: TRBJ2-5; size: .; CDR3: CASVLDGETQYF; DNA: TGTGCTAGTGTCCTCGACGGGGAGACCCAGTACTTC
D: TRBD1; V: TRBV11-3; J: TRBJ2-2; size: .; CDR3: CASSLGTGGAGTNTGELFF; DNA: TGTGCCAGCAGCTTAGGCACAGGGGGCGCAGGGACAAACACCGGGGAGCTGTTTTTT
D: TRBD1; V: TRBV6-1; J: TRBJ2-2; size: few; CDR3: CASSGLQGAGTGELFF; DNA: TGTGCCAGCAGTGGACTCCAGGGGGCAGGGACCGGGGAGCTGTTTTTT
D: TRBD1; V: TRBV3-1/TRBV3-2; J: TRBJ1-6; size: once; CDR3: CASSLSGQGTSPLHF; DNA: TGTGCCAGCAGCCTTTCGGGACAGGGTACGTCACCCCTCCACTTT
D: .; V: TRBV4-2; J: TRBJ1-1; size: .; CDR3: CASSQNRDTEAFF; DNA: TGTGCCAGCAGCCAAAACAGGGACACTGAAGCTTTCTTT
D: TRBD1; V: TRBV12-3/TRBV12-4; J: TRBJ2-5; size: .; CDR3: CASSWGQQETQYF; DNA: TGTGCCAGCAGTTGGGGACAGCAAGAGACCCAGTACTTC
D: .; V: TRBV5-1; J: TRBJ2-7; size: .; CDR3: CASSLDTYEQYF; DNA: TGCGCCAGCAGCTTGGACACCTACGAGCAGTACTTC
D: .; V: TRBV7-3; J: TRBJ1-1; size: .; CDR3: CASSLEGNTEAFF; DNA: TGTGCCAGCAGCTTGGAGGGAAACACTGAAGCTTTCTTT
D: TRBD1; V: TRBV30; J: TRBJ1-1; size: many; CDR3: CAWSFGQGSDAFF; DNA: TGTGCCTGGAGTTTTGGACAGGGAAGCGATGCTTTCTTT
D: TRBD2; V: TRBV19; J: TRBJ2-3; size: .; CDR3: CASSELAGNTDTQYF; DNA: TGTGCCAGTAGTGAACTAGCGGGAAACACAGATACGCAGTATTTT
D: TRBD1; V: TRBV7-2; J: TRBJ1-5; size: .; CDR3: CASSQTGGDNQPQHF; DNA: TGTGCCAGCAGCCAAACAGGGGGGGATAATCAGCCCCAGCATTTT
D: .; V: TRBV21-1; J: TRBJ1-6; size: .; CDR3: CASSKEGGENNSPLHF; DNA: TGTGCCAGCAGCAAAGAGGGGGGGGAAAATAATTCACCCCTCCACTTT
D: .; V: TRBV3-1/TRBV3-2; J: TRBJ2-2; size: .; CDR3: CASTYKGGTGELFF; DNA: TGTGCCAGCACCTATAAAGGGGGAACCGGGGAGCTGTTTTTT
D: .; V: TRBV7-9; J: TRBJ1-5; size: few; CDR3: CASSLGQGIQPQHF; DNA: TGTGCCAGCAGCTTAGGGCAGGGGATACAGCCCCAGCATTTT
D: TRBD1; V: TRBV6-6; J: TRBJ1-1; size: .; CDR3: CASSPPTGGGTEAFF; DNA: TGTGCCAGCAGCCCGCCCACAGGGGGCGGGACTGAAGCTTTCTTT
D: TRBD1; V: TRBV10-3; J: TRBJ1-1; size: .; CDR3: CAISGGQGTEAFF; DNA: TGTGCCATCAGTGGGGGACAGGGGACTGAAGCTTTCTTT
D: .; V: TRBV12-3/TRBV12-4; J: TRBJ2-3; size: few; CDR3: CASSFGDTQYF; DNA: TGTGCCAGCAGTTTCGGTGATACGCAGTATTTT
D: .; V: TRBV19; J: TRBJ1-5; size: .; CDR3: CASTQPGRNQPQHF; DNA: TGTGCCAGTACTCAGCCAGGGAGGAATCAGCCCCAGCATTTT
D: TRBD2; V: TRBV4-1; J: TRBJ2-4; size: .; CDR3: CASSQYSGRDLAKNIQYF; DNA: TGCGCCAGCAGCCAATACAGCGGGAGGGATCTAGCCAAAAACATTCAGTACTTC
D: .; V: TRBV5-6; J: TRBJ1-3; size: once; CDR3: CASSWTASGNTIYF; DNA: TGTGCCAGCAGCTGGACAGCCTCTGGAAACACCATATATTTT
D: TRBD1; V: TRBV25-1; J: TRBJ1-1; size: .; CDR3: CASFGQGGTEAFF; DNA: TGTGCCAGCTTTGGACAGGGAGGCACTGAAGCTTTCTTT
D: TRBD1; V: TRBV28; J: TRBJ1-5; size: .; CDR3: CASSPVGGRNQPQHF; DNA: TGTGCCAGCAGTCCTGTAGGGGGCCGCAATCAGCCCCAGCATTTT
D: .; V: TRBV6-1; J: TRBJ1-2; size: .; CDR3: CASSERSSGNLDYGYTF; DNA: TGTGCCAGCAGTGAAAGATCTTCGGGGAACCTCGACTATGGCTACACCTTC
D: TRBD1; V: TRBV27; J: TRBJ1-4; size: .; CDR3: CASSSLTGAPWEKLFF; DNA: TGTGCCAGCAGTTCACTAACAGGGGCCCCTTGGGAAAAACTGTTTTTT
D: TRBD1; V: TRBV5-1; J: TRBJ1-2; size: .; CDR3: CASSSTDRDGYGYTF; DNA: TGCGCCAGCAGCTCGACGGACAGGGATGGCTATGGCTACACCTTC
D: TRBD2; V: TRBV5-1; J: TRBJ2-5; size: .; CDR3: CASSLGEGKETQYF; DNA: TGCGCCAGCAGCTTGGGGGAGGGCAAAGAGACCCAGTACTTC
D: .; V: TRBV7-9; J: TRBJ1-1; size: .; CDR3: CASSFLSTENTEAFF; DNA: TGTGCCAGCAGCTTCTTAAGCACAGAGAACACTGAAGCTTTCTTT
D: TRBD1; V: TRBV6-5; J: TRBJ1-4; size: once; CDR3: CASSSPTGANEKLFF; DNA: TGTGCCAGCAGCTCCCCGACAGGGGCGAATGAAAAACTGTTTTTT
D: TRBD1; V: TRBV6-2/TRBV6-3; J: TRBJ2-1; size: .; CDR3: CASSYSKDRGYNEQFF; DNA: TGTGCCAGCAGTTACTCAAAGGACAGGGGCTACAATGAGCAGTTCTTC
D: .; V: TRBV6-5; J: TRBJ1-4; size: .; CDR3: CASSLAGTNEKLFF; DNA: TGTGCCAGCAGCCTCGCCGGGACTAATGAAAAACTGTTTTTT
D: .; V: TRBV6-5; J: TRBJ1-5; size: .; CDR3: CASSRAQSQPQHF; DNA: TGTGCCAGCAGCAGGGCCCAGAGTCAGCCCCAGCATTTT
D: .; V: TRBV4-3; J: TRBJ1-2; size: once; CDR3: CASSQDILGKLDGYTF; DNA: TGCGCCAGCAGCCAAGATATCCTAGGCAAGTTGGATGGCTACACCTTC
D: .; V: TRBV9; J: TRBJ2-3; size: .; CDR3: CASSVGLGAGDTQYF; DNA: TGTGCCAGCAGCGTAGGTTTGGGGGCAGGGGATACGCAGTATTTT
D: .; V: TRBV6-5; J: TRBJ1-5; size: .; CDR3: CASSTNRDNQPQHF; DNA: TGTGCCAGCAGTACCAACAGGGACAATCAGCCCCAGCATTTT
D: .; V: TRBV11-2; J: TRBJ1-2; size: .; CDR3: CASSPNTGNGYTF; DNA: TGTGCCAGCAGCCCGAATACAGGAAATGGCTACACCTTC
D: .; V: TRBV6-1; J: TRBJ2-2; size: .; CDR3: CASSEVAGATGELFF; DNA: TGTGCCAGCAGTGAAGTGGCAGGGGCAACCGGGGAGCTGTTTTTT
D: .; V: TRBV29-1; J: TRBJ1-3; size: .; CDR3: CSVEDRDTYSGNTIYF; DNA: TGCAGCGTTGAAGATCGGGACACTTACTCTGGAAACACCATATATTTT
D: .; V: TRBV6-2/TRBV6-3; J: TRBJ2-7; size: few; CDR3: CASSYGRGPYEQYF; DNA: TGTGCCAGCAGTTATGGGCGGGGCCCCTACGAGCAGTACTTC
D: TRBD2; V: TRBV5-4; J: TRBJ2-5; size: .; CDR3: CASSGSGGALETQYF; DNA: TGTGCCAGCAGCGGAAGCGGGGGGGCCTTGGAGACCCAGTACTTC
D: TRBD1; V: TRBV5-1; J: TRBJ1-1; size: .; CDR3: CASSPGTGGRAFF; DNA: TGCGCCAGCAGCCCCGGGACAGGGGGCCGTGCTTTCTTT
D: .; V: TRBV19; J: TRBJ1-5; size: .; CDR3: CASSIDWSWDSRGDQPQHF; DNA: TGTGCCAGTAGTATAGATTGGTCTTGGGACTCCAGAGGGGATCAGCCCCAGCATTTT
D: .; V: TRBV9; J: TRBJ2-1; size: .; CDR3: CASSAEEVEQFF; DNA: TGTGCCAGCAGCGCCGAGGAGGTTGAGCAGTTCTTC
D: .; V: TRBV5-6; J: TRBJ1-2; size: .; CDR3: CASSLVTGSYGYTF; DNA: TGTGCCAGCAGCTTGGTGACGGGGAGCTATGGCTACACCTTC
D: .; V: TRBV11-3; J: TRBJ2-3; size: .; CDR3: CASSPQGGGTDTQYF; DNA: TGTGCCAGCAGCCCACAGGGTGGAGGCACAGATACGCAGTATTTT
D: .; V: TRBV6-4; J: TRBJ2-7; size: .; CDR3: CASSDPSGAGDVEQYF; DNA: TGTGCCAGCAGTGACCCGTCGGGGGCGGGAGACGTCGAGCAGTACTTC
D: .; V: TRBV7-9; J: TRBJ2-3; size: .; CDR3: CASSLGNSGDTQYF; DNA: TGTGCCAGCAGCTTAGGCAATAGTGGAGATACGCAGTATTTT
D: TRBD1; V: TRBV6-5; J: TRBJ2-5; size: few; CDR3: CASRPPQGVRETQYF; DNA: TGTGCCAGCAGACCCCCCCAGGGGGTCCGAGAGACCCAGTACTTC
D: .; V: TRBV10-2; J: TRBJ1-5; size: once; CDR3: CASTGQGVSQPQHF; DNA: TGCGCCAGCACAGGGCAGGGTGTGAGTCAGCCCCAGCATTTT
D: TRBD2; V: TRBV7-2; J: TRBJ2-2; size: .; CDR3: CASRPDPGLAGGNTGELFF; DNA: TGTGCCAGCAGACCTGACCCGGGACTAGCGGGAGGGAACACCGGGGAGCTGTTTTTT